What follows are 3 T cell receptor beta chains derived from one specimen sequenced in a study of blood T cell repertoires in COVID-19. Profiling relied on immunoSEQ multiplex PCR, and the TCRdb table lists in-frame clones only, not all of them. The sample has 50,000 to 60,000 clones, roughly 80% seen once. The sequenced sample consisted of peripheral blood. These receptors originate from a man aged 80 or over with COVID-19, enrolled during active disease.

The chain combines TRBV21-1 with TRBJ2-3; TRBD1 is taken as the D call from the table, unchecked against the DNA. TRBV21-1 is shown as a pseudogene. This CDR3 comprises 16 residues. The CDR3 sequence is CASSTTGTVDTDTQYF. CDR3 coding DNA: TGTGCCAGCAGCACAACCGGGACAGTCGACACAGATACGCAGTATTTT.

J is TRBJ1-2 and V is TRBV19; D uncertain. Trimming pared 7 bases from V and 4 bases from J, leaving 7 bases between. CDR3 size: 11 residues. CDR1 LNHDA and CDR2 SQIVND come from the germline V gene (reference sequence). The CDR3 loop is CASMQAYGYTF. The CDR3 coding sequence is TGTGCCAGTATGCAGGCCTATGGCTACACCTTC.

The rearrangement links TRBV7-2 to TRBJ1-2; 9 nucleotides line up with TRBD1. Trimming took 4 bases from V and 5 from J; bases not matched to a gene: 8. The germline CDR1 and CDR2 sequences are SGHTA and FQGNSA. The CDR3 is made up of 15 amino acids. CDR3: CASSSGQGGKYGYTF. In nucleotides, the CDR3 is TGTGCCAGCAGCTCGGGACAGGGAGGGAAGTATGGCTACACCTTC.